Here is one T cell receptor beta chain with its context. As yet, its antigen is unknown. Peripheral blood came from all dose cohorts at three timepoints. The data are from a study of OX40 agonist ivuxolimab in advanced cancers. Data came from immunoSEQ multiplex PCR; TCRdb stores just in-frame clones and leaves some out. The repertoire holds tens of thousands of clones, with 84% as singletons. Overall study results and limits: Mean expanded clone counts were higher in CD8+ than CD4+ T cells.

The clonotype was recovered from an adult with an advanced solid tumor such as melanoma, head and neck, liver or kidney cancer. Sequenced here: CD4+ or CD8+ T cells sorted from blood, sampled in a trial of the OX40 agonist ivuxolimab.

The CDR3 DNA reads TGCGCCAGCAGTCATCCGGACAGGGGGATTACAGATACGCAGTATTTT. Translating it yields CASSHPDRGITDTQYF. V is TRBV23-1 and J is TRBJ2-3; TRBD1 matches at 10 bases. TRBV23-1 is classed as an ORF, of uncertain function. This CDR3 has 16 residues. Trimming removed 3 bases from V and 3 bases from J; junction bases left unmatched: 6.